This T cell receptor beta chain is drawn from a study of T cells in localized non-small cell lung cancer (dated by TCRdb to 2018 to 2021). Turning to the overall study: The study examined T cell repertoires in a few hundred patients with early-stage NSCLC and compared tumors with uninvolved tumor-adjacent lungs. All 250 or so NSCLC patients in the cohort were treatment-naive and had localized lung tumors that were resected. A mean age of 66.3 years was recorded for the NSCLC patients, of whom 120 to 150 were male and some 99 were female.

In the germline V gene, CDR1 corresponds to SGHTA and CDR2 to FQGNSA. The CDR3, from cysteine to phenylalanine, totals 13 residues. Only CDR3 DNA is held: 39 bases, read in frame from base 1. Trimming at the junction amounts to 5 bases on V and 4 bases on J, and the germline ends lie 11 bases apart. At diagnosis, peripheral blood, uninvolved tumor-adjacent lung and tumor were collected and were preserved as a mix of fresh-frozen and FFPE material. For TCR repertoire profiling, the blood samples were analyzed as peripheral blood mononuclear cells. Comment on this clone: Its antigen is still unknown. No much larger clone is present one base from it, and per-base qualities are unavailable.

The research as a whole found: Uninvolved tumor-adjacent lung showed the highest T cell clonality, higher than tumor, which suggests more focused antigenic responses in the uninvolved tumor-adjacent lung. Longer overall survival was associated with higher T cell density in blood, whereas shorter survival was associated with higher clonality in adjacent lung. Of the top 100 tumor clones, a median of approximately 60 were detected in paired uninvolved adjacent lung; approximately 28 were also among that lung's top 100. Because the study design was exploratory, TCR variables were selected using unadjusted p-values without false-discovery rate correction. Because multi-region tumor sequencing was not performed, intratumor heterogeneity could not be ruled out.

The immunoSEQ Assay was used to sequence TCR beta CDR3 regions from DNA. The authors' analysis ran thus. To compute T cell density, TCR beta template counts were normalized to usable DNA, which was estimated by amplifying housekeeping genes. Richness was estimated using the preseqR package, with extrapolation to 400,000 templates for PBMC samples and to 120,000 templates for tissue samples. Clonality was defined by subtracting Pielou's evenness from one. Tissue-enriched TCRs were identified through differential abundance testing performed on productive amino-acid clonotypes, with a minimum total count of 5 and an alpha of 0.1. Repertoire overlap between compartments was quantified with the Jaccard Index and Morisita Overlap Index. GLIPH grouped TCR beta CDR3s together with public tetramer-defined viral CDR3s, and a viral motif had to include at least three viral sequences and also show V-gene enrichment. Entries here come from immuneACCESS through TCRdb and include only in-frame sequences with V and J called. Some clones fail to appear in such tables; in the studies checked, an unresolved V gene covers under half of the shortfall, and the cause of the remainder is unknown. V, J and clone size derive from that table, while D and trimming were established from the DNA sequence. The sample records approximately 67,000 clones, almost 85% of which are singletons. The ten largest clones represent roughly 12% of the sample.

The sequence came from a female donor older than 55 with stage I lung adenocarcinoma. Sequencing used peripheral blood, obtained before any cancer treatment. This chain is built from TRBV7-2 and TRBJ2-5, with the identity of the D gene unclear. For the CDR3, the sequence is CASSESAGETQYF. The base sequence is TGTGCCAGCAGCGAAAGCGCCGGAGAGACCCAGTACTTC.